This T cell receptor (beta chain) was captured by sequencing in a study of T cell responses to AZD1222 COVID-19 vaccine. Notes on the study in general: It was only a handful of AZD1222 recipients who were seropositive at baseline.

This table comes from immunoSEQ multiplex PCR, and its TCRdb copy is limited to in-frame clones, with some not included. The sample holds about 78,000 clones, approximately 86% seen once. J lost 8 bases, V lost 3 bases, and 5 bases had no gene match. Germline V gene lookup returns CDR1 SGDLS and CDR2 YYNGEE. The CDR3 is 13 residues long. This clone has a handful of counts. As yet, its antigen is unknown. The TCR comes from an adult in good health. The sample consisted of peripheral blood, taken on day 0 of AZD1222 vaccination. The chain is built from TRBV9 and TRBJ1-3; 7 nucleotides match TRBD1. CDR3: CASSARGRDTIYF. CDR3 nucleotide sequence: TGTGCCAGCAGCGCCAGGGGGAGAGACACCATATATTTT.